Sequencing of this TCR beta chain was carried out in a study of shared clonotypes between healthy human individuals. The study ran the assay at deep level. Clones were sequenced by immunoSEQ multiplex PCR, and TCRdb holds only the in-frame ones, with some missing. The data contain around 980,000 clones, 75% to 80% of them singletons. This clone was observed a handful of times. Germline-derived CDR1 and CDR2 are MGHRA and YSYEKL. CDR3 length: 14 amino acids. V shed 3 bases, J shed 8 bases, and the junction held 6 bases outside the gene matches. The sequenced sample consisted of memory CD4+ T cells from PBMCs. Described subset: CD45RA-negative fraction. The TCR originated in a man in his late teens or twenties in good health. Some clones in this sample may be carry-over from other donors' samples. The V and J genes are TRBV4-1 and TRBJ1-5, with 8 bases lining up with TRBD1. The CDR3 protein is CASSQPGQEKPQHF. The CDR3 nucleotides are TGCGCCAGCAGCCAGCCGGGACAGGAAAAGCCCCAGCATTTT.